This is a list of T cell receptor beta chains from one sample in a study of siplizumab effects on memory and regulatory T cells. TCRdb keeps only in-frame clones here, not all; method: immunoSEQ multiplex PCR. The data show around 26,000 clones, roughly 84% seen once. Material: memory CD4+ T cells sorted from blood. The receptors derive from a human donor in good health. Each CDR3 is given with its conserved first and last residue. A D gene is named only where the DNA matches it firmly. Rows give clone size only sometimes, using once, few, many, or a class for an expanded clone.

size,V,J,D,DNA,CDR3
NA,TRBV4-1,TRBJ2-1,NA,TGCGCCAGCAGCCCGGGGAGCCGCAAAAACAATGAGCAGTTCTTC,CASSPGSRKNNEQFF
NA,TRBV2,TRBJ1-1,TRBD1,TGTGCCAGCAGTGAAAGGACAGGGAACACTGAAGCTTTCTTT,CASSERTGNTEAFF
NA,TRBV7-9,TRBJ2-2,NA,TGTGCCAGCAGCTTAAAACGCACCGGGGAGCTGTTTTTT,CASSLKRTGELFF
NA,TRBV7-2,TRBJ2-7,NA,TGTGCCAGCAGCCCGGAGAGGGGGTCCTACGAGCAGTACTTC,CASSPERGSYEQYF
NA,TRBV7-9,TRBJ2-3,NA,TGTGCCAGCAGCTTTGGACTGAGCACAGATACGCAGTATTTT,CASSFGLSTDTQYF
NA,TRBV5-4,TRBJ2-1,NA,TGTGCCAGCAGCTTGGGGGGGGCAAGTCGATCGTTCTTC,CASSLGGASRSFF
NA,TRBV9,TRBJ1-4,NA,TGTGCCAGCAGTGGGGGGTATAGTGAAAAACTGTTTTTT,CASSGGYSEKLFF
NA,TRBV6-1,TRBJ2-4,NA,TGTGCCAGCAGTGCTCCACTAGGGCGGCACATAGCCAAAAACATTCAGTACTTC,CASSAPLGRHIAKNIQYF
NA,TRBV7-9,TRBJ2-7,TRBD2,TGTGCCAGCAGCTTAGGTTTAGCGGGAGTGCGGGGGCACGAGCAGTACTTC,CASSLGLAGVRGHEQYF
NA,TRBV27,TRBJ1-1,NA,TGTGCCAGCAGTCGAACGGGGCCGACTGGGGCTGAAGCTTTCTTT,CASSRTGPTGAEAFF
few,TRBV7-3,TRBJ2-1,TRBD1,TGTGCCAGCAGAACAGGGACAGGGGTTGGTGAGCAGTTCTTC,CASRTGTGVGEQFF
NA,TRBV7-2,TRBJ2-5,TRBD1,TGTGCCAGCAGCTTAGCGACAGGGCCCGGGGAGACCCAGTACTTC,CASSLATGPGETQYF
NA,TRBV29-1,TRBJ1-2,TRBD1,TGCAGCGTTGAAGGGTCAGGGGGCGGTTACTATGGCTACACCTTC,CSVEGSGGGYYGYTF
NA,TRBV5-2,TRBJ2-6,NA,TGTGCCAGCAAAATCTGGAGTACACAAAGTCGGGCCAACGTCCTGACTTTC,CASKIWSTQSRANVLTF
NA,TRBV4-2,TRBJ2-5,TRBD2,TGTGCCAGCAGCCCGACTAGCGGGAGGGAACAAGAGACCCAGTACTTC,CASSPTSGREQETQYF
NA,TRBV5-5,TRBJ1-3,NA,TGTGCCAGCAGCCCATCCATAAGGGGGACGGGAAACACCATATATTTT,CASSPSIRGTGNTIYF
NA,TRBV5-1,TRBJ1-1,NA,TGCGCCAGCAGCTTGCCAGGGGACACTGAAGCTTTCTTT,CASSLPGDTEAFF
NA,TRBV7-2,TRBJ2-7,TRBD1,TGTGCCAGCAGCCCGCGAACAGGGGGAGTTTACGAGCAGTACTTC,CASSPRTGGVYEQYF
NA,TRBV7-2,TRBJ1-1,NA,TGTGCCAGCAGCTGGGGACAGAACACTGAAGCTTTCTTT,CASSWGQNTEAFF
NA,TRBV5-8,TRBJ2-7,TRBD2,TGTGCCAGCAGCTTGCGGCTAGCGGGAAGGCCCAACTACGAGCAGTACTTC,CASSLRLAGRPNYEQYF
NA,TRBV9,TRBJ2-1,TRBD2,TGTGCCAGCAGCGTAGCTAGCGGGAATTATAATGAGCAGTTCTTC,CASSVASGNYNEQFF
NA,TRBV7-2,TRBJ2-1,TRBD2,TGTGCCAGCAGCTATATTAGCGGGGCCTTGAAGTTCTTC,CASSYISGALKFF
NA,TRBV7-9,TRBJ1-2,NA,TGTGCCAGCAGCGGACGGATCTCTCCTAACTATGGCTACACCTTC,CASSGRISPNYGYTF
NA,TRBV6-5,TRBJ2-7,NA,TGTGCCAGCAGTTACGGTAACGGATTCTACGAGCAGTACTTC,CASSYGNGFYEQYF
medium-sized,TRBV5-5,TRBJ1-1,NA,TGTGCCAGCAGCAGGACGGGGAACACTGAAGCTTTCTTT,CASSRTGNTEAFF
NA,TRBV28,TRBJ1-2,NA,TGTGCCAGCAGTTTATCCCACACCAACTATGGCTACACCTTC,CASSLSHTNYGYTF
NA,TRBV2,TRBJ1-2,NA,TGTGCCAGCAGGGACTATGGCTACACCTTC,CASRDYGYTF
NA,TRBV7-2,TRBJ1-1,NA,TGTGCCAGCAGCCCCCCCTTTGCCGCCGGCGCTTTCTTT,CASSPPFAAGAFF
NA,TRBV6-1,TRBJ2-1,NA,TGTGCCAGCAGTAGGCCCCGGAATGAGCAGTTCTTC,CASSRPRNEQFF
NA,TRBV7-9,TRBJ2-1,NA,TGTGCCAGCAGCTTTTTGGCCTACAATGAGCAGTTCTTC,CASSFLAYNEQFF
NA,TRBV28,TRBJ1-5,NA,TGTGCCAGCAGACAACAGGGTCCGCAGCCCCAGCATTTT,CASRQQGPQPQHF
NA,TRBV4-3,TRBJ1-2,NA,TGCGCCAGCAGCCAAGACAGGGGAAAGAACTATGGCTACACCTTC,CASSQDRGKNYGYTF
once,TRBV19,TRBJ2-1,TRBD1,TGTGCCACCTCGGGACAGGCGAAAAACAATGAGCAGTTCTTC,CATSGQAKNNEQFF
NA,TRBV2,TRBJ1-5,NA,TGTGCCAGCAGTGATTACCAGGGTAGCAATCAGCCCCAGCATTTT,CASSDYQGSNQPQHF
NA,TRBV5-1,TRBJ2-7,TRBD1,TGCGCCAGCAGCGCAACCGGGACAGTCAACGAGCAGTACTTC,CASSATGTVNEQYF
once,TRBV19,TRBJ1-2,NA,TGTGCCAGTAGTATAGGGGGCGGCGGCTACACCTTC,CASSIGGGGYTF
NA,TRBV7-9,TRBJ2-5,NA,TGTGCCAGCAGCTTAGGTCAGGGGCAGCAAGAGACCCAGTACTTC,CASSLGQGQQETQYF
NA,TRBV19,TRBJ2-5,TRBD1,TGTGCCAGTAGGGTCGGACAGGGCCAAGAGACCCAGTACTTC,CASRVGQGQETQYF
NA,TRBV29-1,TRBJ2-1,TRBD1,TGCAGCGTTGAACCTCCCAGGGGGCTAGAGCAGTTCTTC,CSVEPPRGLEQFF
few,TRBV18,TRBJ1-3,NA,TGTGCCAGCTCACCGATTGGCAGGGGAAACACCATATATTTT,CASSPIGRGNTIYF
NA,TRBV11-3,TRBJ1-1,NA,TGTGCCAGCAGCTTAGATGTCCGGGGGGGGAACACTGAAGCTTTCTTT,CASSLDVRGGNTEAFF
NA,TRBV7-9,TRBJ2-5,NA,TGTGCCAGCAGCTTGGACTATATCCCAAAAGAGACCCAGTACTTC,CASSLDYIPKETQYF
NA,TRBV29-1,TRBJ1-3,NA,TGCAGCGTTGCCCCCCGACTCGGAAACACCATATATTTT,CSVAPRLGNTIYF